This TCR beta chain was captured in a study of blood T cell repertoires in COVID-19. Study as a whole: The study drew acute and convalescent COVID-19 samples from the United States, Italy and Spain. T cells, B-cell-depleted T cells, or PBMCs supplied cDNA or gDNA.

This CDR3 spans 14 amino acids. The V segment lost 3 bases and the J segment 3 bases; nucleotides outside the gene matches: 3. CDR1 is DFQATT, CDR2 SNEGSKA, per germline (reference sequence). Methods used by the authors: Amplification from reference gene primers served as the basis for estimated nucleated cell counts. Measured with immunoSEQ multiplex PCR; TCRdb has only the in-frame clones, and not every one. V, J and clone size are those of that table, while D and trimming were read from the DNA. Among some 120,000 clones listed, about 85% were seen once. The sequence was collected from a human donor in a cohort sampled during active COVID-19. The specimen sequenced was peripheral blood. The V gene is TRBV20-1, the J gene TRBJ2-1; TRBD2 matches at 9 bases. This CDR3 reads CSASPSGVYNEQFF. CDR3 DNA: TGCAGTGCTAGTCCTAGCGGGGTCTACAATGAGCAGTTCTTC.